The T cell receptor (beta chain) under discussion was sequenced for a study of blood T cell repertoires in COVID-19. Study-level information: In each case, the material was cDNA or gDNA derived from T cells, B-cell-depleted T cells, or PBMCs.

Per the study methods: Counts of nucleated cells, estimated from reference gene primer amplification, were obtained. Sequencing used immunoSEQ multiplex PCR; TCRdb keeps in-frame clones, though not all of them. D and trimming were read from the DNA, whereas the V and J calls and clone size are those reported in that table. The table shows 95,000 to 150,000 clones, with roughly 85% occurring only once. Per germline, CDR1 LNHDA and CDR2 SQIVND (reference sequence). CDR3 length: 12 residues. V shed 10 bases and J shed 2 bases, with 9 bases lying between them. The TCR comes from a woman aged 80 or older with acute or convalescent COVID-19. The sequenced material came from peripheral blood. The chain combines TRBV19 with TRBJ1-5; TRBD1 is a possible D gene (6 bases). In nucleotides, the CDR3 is TGTGCCACGAGACAGGGCAATCAGCCCCAGCATTTT. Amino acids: CATRQGNQPQHF.